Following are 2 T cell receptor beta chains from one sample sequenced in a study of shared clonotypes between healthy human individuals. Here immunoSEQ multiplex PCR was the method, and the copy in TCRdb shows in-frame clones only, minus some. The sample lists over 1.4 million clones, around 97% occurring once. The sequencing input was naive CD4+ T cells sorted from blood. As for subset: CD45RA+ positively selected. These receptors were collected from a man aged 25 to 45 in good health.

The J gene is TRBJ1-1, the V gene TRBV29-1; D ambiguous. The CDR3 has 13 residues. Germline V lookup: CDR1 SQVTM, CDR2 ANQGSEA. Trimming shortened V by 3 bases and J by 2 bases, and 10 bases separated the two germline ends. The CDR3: CSVEGRHNTEAFF. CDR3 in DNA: TGCAGCGTTGAGGGCAGACACAACACTGAAGCTTTCTTT.

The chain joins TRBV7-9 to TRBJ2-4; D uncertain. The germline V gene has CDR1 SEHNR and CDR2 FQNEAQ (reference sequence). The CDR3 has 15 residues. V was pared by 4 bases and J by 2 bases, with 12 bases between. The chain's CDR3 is CASSSGAVPKNIQYF. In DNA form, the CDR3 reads TGTGCCAGCAGCTCAGGTGCAGTTCCCAAAAACATTCAGTACTTC.